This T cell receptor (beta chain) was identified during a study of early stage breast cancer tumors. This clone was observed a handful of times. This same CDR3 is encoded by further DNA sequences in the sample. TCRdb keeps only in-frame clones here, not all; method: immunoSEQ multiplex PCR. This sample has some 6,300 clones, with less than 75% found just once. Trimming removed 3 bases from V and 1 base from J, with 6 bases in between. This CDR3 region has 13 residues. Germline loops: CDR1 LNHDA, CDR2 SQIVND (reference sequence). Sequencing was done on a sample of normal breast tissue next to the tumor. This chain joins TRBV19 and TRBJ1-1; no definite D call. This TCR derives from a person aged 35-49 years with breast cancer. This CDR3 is CASSINANTEAFF. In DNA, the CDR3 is TGTGCCAGTAGTATTAACGCGAACACTGAAGCTTTCTTT.